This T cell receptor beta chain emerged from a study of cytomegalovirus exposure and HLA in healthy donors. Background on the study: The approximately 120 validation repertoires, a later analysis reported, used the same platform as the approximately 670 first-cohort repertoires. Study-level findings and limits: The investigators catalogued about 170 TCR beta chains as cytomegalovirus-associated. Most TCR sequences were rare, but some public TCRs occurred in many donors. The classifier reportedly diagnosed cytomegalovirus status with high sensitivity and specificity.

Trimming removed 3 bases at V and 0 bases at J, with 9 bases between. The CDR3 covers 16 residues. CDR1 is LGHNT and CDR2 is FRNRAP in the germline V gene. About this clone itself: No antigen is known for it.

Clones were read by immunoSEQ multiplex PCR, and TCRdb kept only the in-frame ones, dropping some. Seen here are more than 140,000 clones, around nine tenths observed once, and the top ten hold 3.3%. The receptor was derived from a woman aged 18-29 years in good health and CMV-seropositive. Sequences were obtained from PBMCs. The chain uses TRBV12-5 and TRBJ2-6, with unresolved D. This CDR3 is CASGLNPGSGANVLTF. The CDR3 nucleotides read TGTGCTAGTGGTTTAAACCCGGGCTCTGGGGCCAACGTCCTGACTTTC.